Each of the 13 T cell receptor beta chains below was sequenced from the same sample in a study of beta chain features in type 1 diabetes. Reverse transcribing all isolated RNA meant expressed TCRB transcripts were sequenced. Libraries were prepared by immunoSEQ multiplex PCR; TCRdb keeps only in-frame clonotypes and omits some of them. The sample contains some 900,000 clones, roughly a sixth of which appear only once. What was sequenced was naive CD4+ T cells from blood. All receptors derive from a woman under 30 in good health.

This clone has only a few counts. The V gene is TRBV12-5, the J gene TRBJ2-4, with TRBD2 matching 13 bases. Germline V gene sequence: CDR1 LGHNT, CDR2 FRNRAP. This CDR3 has 18 amino acids. V trimming: 6 bases; J trimming: 3 bases; junction bases outside the gene matches: 11. This chain's CDR3 is CASGLPTSGRLSKNIQYF. The CDR3 DNA sequence: TGTGCTAGTGGCCTTCCGACTAGCGGGAGGTTGAGCAAAAACATTCAGTACTTC.

This chain links TRBV7-2 with TRBJ2-7; 9 positions match TRBD1. The CDR3 extends over 15 amino acids. J gave up 0 bases and V 5 bases, and 5 bases lay outside the gene matches. CDR1 is SGHTA, CDR2 FQGNSA, per germline. The DNA for the CDR3 is TGTGCCAGCAGCATAGACAGGGGGAGCTCCTACGAGCAGTACTTC. Translating gives CASSIDRGSSYEQYF.

This chain links TRBV5-1 with TRBJ2-5, with 7 bases matching TRBD1. The V segment lost 4 bases and the J segment 5 bases; nucleotides outside the gene matches: 8. The germline V gene encodes CDR1 SGHRS and CDR2 YFSETQ. The CDR3 contains 14 residues. CDR3 DNA: TGCGCCAGCAGCCCCGACAGGGCCGGGGAGACCCAGTACTTC. It encodes CASSPDRAGETQYF. The full variable domain, with the rest looked up from reference TRBV5-1 and TRBJ2-5, is KAGVTQTPRYLIKTRGQQVTLSCSPISGHRSVSWYQQTPGQGLQFLFEYFSETQRNKGNFPGRFSGRQFSNSRSEMNVSTLELGDSALYLCASSPDRAGETQYFGPGTRLLVL.

V is TRBV5-1 and J is TRBJ2-5; 7 bases fit TRBD1. J was trimmed by 1 base and V by 4 bases; bases with no gene match: 4. Germline CDR1 reads SGHRS; CDR2 reads YFSETQ. The CDR3 runs to 14 residues. CDR3 DNA: TGCGCCAGCAGCACCGGGACAGCCCAAGAGACCCAGTACTTC. As protein: CASSTGTAQETQYF.

This clone came up a few times. The chain uses TRBV19 and TRBJ2-6; D possibly corresponds to TRBD2 (5 bases). Germline-derived CDR1 and CDR2 are LNHDA and SQIVND (reference sequence). This CDR3 contains 15 residues. With 5 bases removed from V and 0 bases from J, the gap between germline ends came to 8 bases. The CDR3 bases are TGTGCCAGTAGTGTCGGACTCTCTGGGGCCAACGTCCTGACTTTC. Its translation is CASSVGLSGANVLTF.

This clone was observed a few times. V gene TRBV28 combines with J gene TRBJ1-5, with a possible D match to TRBD1 (6 bases). The CDR3 extends over 20 amino acids. Looked up from germline, CDR1 is MDHEN and CDR2 is SYDVKM. With 3 bases removed from V and 3 bases from J, the gap between germline ends came to 27 bases. For the CDR3, the DNA is TGTGCCAGCAGTTTTACTAGGGGGTTCTCCACACTTCGGCTCAATCAGCCCCAGCATTTT. The encoded protein is CASSFTRGFSTLRLNQPQHF.

This clone has only a few counts. V and J are TRBV4-3 and TRBJ1-4; 10 positions agree with TRBD1. The CDR3 sequence is 15 residues long. The trim removed 2 bases at V and 6 bases at J, leaving 3 bases unmatched. From germline, CDR1 is LGHNA and CDR2 YSLEER. CDR3 region: CASSQWTGGDEKLFF. The CDR3 DNA is TGCGCCAGCAGCCAATGGACAGGGGGGGATGAAAAACTGTTTTTT.

The genes are TRBV9 and TRBJ2-3; D might be TRBD1 (7 bases). V was trimmed by 4 bases and J by 5 bases, leaving 14 bases between them. Germline values: CDR1 SGDLS, CDR2 YYNGEE. This CDR3 comprises 14 residues. CDR3 DNA sequence: TGTGCCAGCAGCCCCCGACAGGGAGGAGATACGCAGTATTTT. It encodes CASSPRQGGDTQYF.

The CDR3 is CASRHAGTNSGANVLTF. CDR3 DNA sequence: TGCGCCAGCAGGCATGCCGGGACTAACTCTGGGGCCAACGTCCTGACTTTC. The V and J genes are TRBV5-1 and TRBJ2-6, with 7 bases identical to TRBD2. Germline lookup yields CDR1 SGHRS and CDR2 YFSETQ. This CDR3 has 17 residues. V was pared by 5 bases and J by 0 bases, with 8 bases of the junction left unmatched.

The gene calls are TRBV5-1 and TRBJ1-3; tentative D call: TRBD1 (5 bases). The ends were cut back, 2 bases at V and 2 bases at J, with 8 bases in the middle. The CDR3 is 14 amino acids. The germline gives CDR1 SGHRS, CDR2 YFSETQ. The CDR3 sequence: CASSFGHAGNTIYF. DNA for the CDR3: TGCGCCAGCAGCTTTGGACATGCTGGAAACACCATATATTTT.

This clone was found a few times. The chain has TRBV19 and TRBJ2-7; D may correspond to TRBD1 or TRBD2 (5 bases each). There are 14 residues in the CDR3. Germline lookup yields CDR1 LNHDA and CDR2 SQIVND (reference sequence). Between the trimmed V and J ends, which lost 7 bases and 0 bases, there was a span of 13 bases. CDR3 DNA sequence: TGTGCCAGTACCCCCCCAGGGAGCTCCTACGAGCAGTACTTC. Translation gives CASTPPGSSYEQYF.

This clone has a handful of counts. This chain connects TRBV7-2 to TRBJ2-3; no firm D call. Germline CDR1 is SGHTA and CDR2 is FQGNSA. The CDR3 has 12 amino acids. The V and J ends lost 7 bases and 5 bases respectively, with 10 bases between them. In nucleotides, the CDR3 is TGTGCCAGCACCTATCGCGGAGATACGCAGTATTTT. Residues: CASTYRGDTQYF.

This chain links TRBV6-5 with TRBJ2-7, with D possibly being TRBD1 (6 bases). Trimming removed 6 bases from V and 6 bases from J, with 15 bases in between. Per the germline V gene, CDR1 is MNHEY and CDR2 is SVGAGI. This CDR3 contains 13 residues. The CDR3: CASSRTGRREQYF. CDR3 bases: TGTGCCAGCAGCCGCACAGGGCGTCGCGAGCAGTACTTC.